Each of the 19 T cell receptor beta chains below was sequenced from the same sample in a study of early T cells in non-severe SARS-CoV-2 infection. TCRdb re-derived calls from the 5' RACE reads in MiXCR, one entry per CDR3 protein. Altogether tens of thousands of distinct CDR3 sequences are present, about 9.4% being singletons, with the ten largest covering about 6.1%. Sample: whole blood. These receptors all come from an adult who was a healthcare worker with PCR-confirmed SARS-CoV-2 infection or an uninfected control (not recorded which).

This clonotype turned up a few times. This chain links TRBV5-5 with TRBJ1-2, with D hard to call. This CDR3 comprises 14 residues. Per the germline V gene, CDR1 is SGHKS and CDR2 is YYEKEE (reference sequence). V gave up 2 bases and J gave up 4 bases, with 12 bases separating them. Here the CDR3 DNA reads TGTGCCAGCAGCTTAGGAGGAATGGGCTATGGCTACACCTTC. Translation: CASSLGGMGYGYTF.

This clonotype was picked up many times. This chain links TRBV11-2 with TRBJ2-4; D not resolved. This CDR3 has 15 residues. The V end was cut by 3 bases, the J end by 1 base, with 10 bases between. Germline values: CDR1 SGHAT, CDR2 FQNNGV. For the CDR3, the DNA is TGTGCCAGCAGCTTGGCGGAGACTGCCAAAAACATTCAGTACTTC. It specifies CASSLAETAKNIQYF.

This clonotype is medium-sized by share. This sequence joins TRBV7-9 and TRBJ1-2, with no clear D. Per the germline V gene, CDR1 is SEHNR and CDR2 is FQNEAQ (reference sequence). V was pared by 5 bases and J by 8 bases, with 15 bases between. This CDR3 comprises 13 residues. DNA for the CDR3: TGTGCCAGCAGCAGAGGAGAATCTGGGGGCTACACCTTC. Its protein product is CASSRGESGGYTF.

This clonotype was recorded at least ten times. The V and J genes are TRBV30 and TRBJ1-1; D is uncertain. Germline CDR1 is GTSNPN and CDR2 is SVGIG (reference sequence). This CDR3 comprises 14 residues. Trimming removed 0 bases at V and 5 bases at J, with 13 bases between. The CDR3: CAWSVRRSGTEAFF. CDR3 nucleotide sequence: TGTGCCTGGAGTGTACGCAGGTCGGGAACTGAAGCTTTCTTT. The whole variable domain, remainder taken from reference TRBV30 and TRBJ1-1, is SQTIHQWPATLVQPVGSPLSLECTVEGTSNPNLYWYRQAAGRGLQLLFYSVGIGQISSEVPQNLSASRPQDRQFILSSKKLLLSDSGFYLCAWSVRRSGTEAFFGQGTRLTVV.

In its sample, this clonotype was seen a few times. This sequence joins TRBV24-1 and TRBJ2-1, with no clear D. Deletions cut 4 bases from V and 8 bases from J, with 11 bases between. The CDR3 sequence is 13 residues long. Per germline, CDR1 KGHDR and CDR2 SFDVKD. Written as DNA, the CDR3 is TGTGCCACCAGTGAGGGTGCGTTCGATGAGCAGTTCTTC. Protein sequence: CATSEGAFDEQFF.

As concerns this clonotype: As the CDR3 is not closed by the conserved phenylalanine or tryptophan, this likely results from a read error. The V and J genes are TRBV5-1 and TRBJ2-5; D is undetermined. This CDR3 region has 11 residues. Germline CDR1 is SGHRS and CDR2 is YFSETQ. The germline V and J ends were trimmed by 3 bases and 1 base, with 1 base remaining between them. The DNA of the CDR3 is TGCGCCAGCAGCTCCCAAGAGACCCAGTACTGC. Its protein product is CASSSQETQYC.

This clonotype has at least ten counts. The V call is TRBV20-1, the J call TRBJ1-2; a weak D match, TRBD1 (6 bases). The germline gives CDR1 DFQATT, CDR2 SNEGSKA (reference sequence). V lost 0 bases and J lost 1, with 12 bases in between. This CDR3 has 15 residues. Here the CDR3 DNA reads TGCAGTGCTAGAGATTCGGCCAGGGGTAACTATGGCTACACCTTC. Translation: CSARDSARGNYGYTF.

The table lists this clonotype with a few counts. The chain's CDR3 is CASSYHAPRANYGYTF. The CDR3 DNA sequence: TGTGCCAGCAGTTATCATGCTCCTAGAGCTAACTATGGCTACACCTTC. J is TRBJ1-2 and V is TRBV6-2 or TRBV6-3; D uncertain. The CDR3 is 16 residues long. Germline V CDR1 and CDR2: MNHEY, SVGEGT. V was shortened by 3 bases and J by 0 bases, with 14 bases between the two germline ends.

J is TRBJ2-2 and V is TRBV25-1; the D is unclear. Trimming removed 3 bases from V and 4 bases from J, with 15 bases in between. The CDR3 runs to 16 residues. Germline V CDR1 and CDR2: MGHDK, SYGVNS. The CDR3 DNA reads as TGTGCCAGCAGTGATTGGACCGCGCTTGGCACCGGGGAGCTGTTTTTT. This translates into CASSDWTALGTGELFF.

In this sample, this clonotype turned up a few times. The chain joins TRBV7-3 to TRBJ2-1, with a weak D call TRBD2 (6 bases). Germline V gene sequence: CDR1 SGHTA, CDR2 FQGTGA. The ends were cut back, 5 bases at V and 6 bases at J, with 17 bases in the middle. CDR3 length: 15 amino acids. The CDR3 DNA reads TGTGCCAGCAGCCCCTTAGGAGGGACTTTCAATGAGCAGTTCTTC. This gives the protein CASSPLGGTFNEQFF.

This clonotype was found a few times. CDR3 amino acids: CASGDYGYTF. CDR3 DNA sequence: TGTGCCAGCGGAGACTATGGCTACACCTTC. The chain recombines TRBV3-1 with TRBJ1-2, with no clear D. Germline V CDR1 and CDR2: LGHDT, YNNKEL (reference sequence). This CDR3 contains 10 residues. Trimming stripped 8 bases from V and 3 bases from J, with 4 bases between.

Many counts were recorded for this clonotype. The chain uses TRBV29-1 and TRBJ2-7, with 10 bases identical to TRBD1. V lost 7 bases to trimming and J lost 7 bases; unmatched junction nucleotides: 10. This CDR3 has 13 residues. Germline V gene lookup returns CDR1 SQVTM and CDR2 ANQGSEA. The CDR3: CSAKAGTGVEQYF. The CDR3 coding sequence is TGCAGCGCCAAGGCCGGGACAGGGGTTGAGCAGTACTTC.

V is TRBV24-1 and J is TRBJ2-2, with D hard to call. CDR1 is KGHDR, CDR2 SFDVKD, per germline. The V end lost 4 bases, the J end lost 0 bases, and 8 bases lay between the germline ends. CDR3 length: 15 amino acids. CDR3 in amino acids: CATSESDTNTGELFF. CDR3 nucleotide sequence: TGTGCCACCAGTGAATCGGATACGAACACCGGGGAGCTGTTTTTT.

This clonotype has more than one count but fewer than ten. The J gene is TRBJ2-7, the V gene TRBV27; 11 bases fit TRBD2. There are 14 residues in the CDR3. Per germline, CDR1 MNHEY and CDR2 SMNVEV (reference sequence). The J segment lost 2 bases and the V segment lost 4 bases, leaving 1 base of the junction unmatched. The CDR3 coding sequence is TGTGCCAGCAGTTCGGGACTAGCGGCCTACGAGCAGTACTTC. This gives the protein CASSSGLAAYEQYF.

This clonotype was found many times. This sequence joins TRBV6-2 or TRBV6-3 and TRBJ2-1, with 8 bases fitting TRBD1. Germline assignment: CDR1 MNHEY and CDR2 SVGEGT. This CDR3 is built from 14 residues. The junction had 3 bases not matched to a gene; V was cut back by 2 bases and J by 6 bases. CDR3 protein: CASSYPGTGNEQFF. The CDR3 DNA reads TGTGCCAGCAGTTACCCCGGGACAGGCAATGAGCAGTTCTTC.

The V gene is TRBV11-1, the J gene TRBJ2-7, with 7 bases matching TRBD1. This CDR3 is built from 13 residues. The V gene's germline CDR1 is SGHAT and CDR2 FQDESV (reference sequence). The J segment lost 3 bases and the V segment lost 3 bases, leaving 2 bases of the junction unmatched. CDR3 coding DNA: TGTGCCAGCAGCTTTGGGACAGTCTACGAGCAGTACTTC. Its protein is CASSFGTVYEQYF.

V gene TRBV5-4 combines with J gene TRBJ2-3; D is undetermined. The CDR3 is 16 residues long. V was shortened by 3 bases and J by 2 bases, with 16 bases between the two germline ends. The germline V gene encodes CDR1 SGHNT and CDR2 YYREEE (reference sequence). CDR3 bases: TGTGCCAGCAGCTCCCGTCCGCCAGCTCTCACAGATACGCAGTATTTT. It translates to CASSSRPPALTDTQYF.

This clonotype came up many times. The chain carries TRBV18 and TRBJ2-3; 7 bases align to TRBD1. Germline V gene sequence: CDR1 KGHSH, CDR2 LQKENI. CDR3 length: 15 residues. Trimming removed 3 bases from V and 8 bases from J; junction bases left unmatched: 11. Written as DNA, the CDR3 is TGTGCCAGCTCACCCCCGGACGGGAAGGGGGCTACGCAGTATTTT. The encoded protein is CASSPPDGKGATQYF.

A few counts support this clonotype. CDR3 nucleotides: TGCAGCGTTGAACTACCGGGACTAGACCTCACCGGGGAGCTGTTTTTT. It yields the protein CSVELPGLDLTGELFF. The genes are TRBV29-1 and TRBJ2-2; 8 bases line up with TRBD2. The J segment lost 4 bases and the V segment lost 2 bases, leaving 9 bases of the junction unmatched. Germline CDR1 SQVTM, CDR2 ANQGSEA. The CDR3 contains 16 residues.